Listed here are 12 T cell receptor beta chains from one sample, sequenced in a study of control samples from healthy donors and cancer patients. The protocol was immunoSEQ multiplex PCR, while the TCRdb copy is restricted to in-frame clones and leaves out a portion. This sample yields around 92,000 clones, of which roughly four fifths are seen a single time; 1.5% to 2.5% belongs to the top ten. The sequenced material came from blood. The origin of the receptors is a man aged 55 to 70 in good health.

This clone was counted once. The chain links TRBV5-1 to TRBJ2-7; D remains unclear. Germline loops: CDR1 SGHRS, CDR2 YFSETQ. Trimming left V 0 bases short and J 2 bases short, with 9 bases between. The CDR3 is made up of 14 amino acids. CDR3 nucleotide sequence: TGCGCCAGCAGCTTGGATGTGGTCCCCTACGAGCAGTACTTC. Translating gives CASSLDVVPYEQYF.

CDR3 sequence (DNA): TGTGCCATCAGTGAAAGAGGGGTTGGTAGCGAAGCTTTCTTT. It translates to CAISERGVGSEAFF. The V call is TRBV10-3, the J call TRBJ1-1; D possibly corresponds to TRBD1 (5 bases). V was clipped by 3 bases and J by 8 bases, with 16 bases between them. Germline V lookup: CDR1 ENHRY, CDR2 SYGVKD. The CDR3 is made up of 14 amino acids.

The chain uses TRBV28 and TRBJ1-2; D is unresolved. Germline V gene lookup returns CDR1 MDHEN and CDR2 SYDVKM. This CDR3 spans 13 amino acids. Between the trimmed V and J ends, which lost 6 bases and 3 bases, there was a span of 11 bases. The CDR3 here is CASSPTTDYGYTF. For the CDR3, the DNA is TGTGCCAGCAGCCCCACGACGGACTATGGCTACACCTTC.

V and J are TRBV28 and TRBJ1-4; possibly TRBD1 for D (5 bases). With 6 bases removed from V and 8 bases from J, the gap between germline ends came to 22 bases. The CDR3 covers 16 residues. The germline gives CDR1 MDHEN, CDR2 SYDVKM. The CDR3 region has the DNA TGTGCCAGCAGCTCTATCTGGGACCACAGGCGGGAAAAACTGTTTTTT. Encoded protein: CASSSIWDHRREKLFF.

The chain is built from TRBV28 and TRBJ2-7; D perhaps matches TRBD1 (6 bases). This CDR3 contains 13 residues. The ends were cut back, 6 bases at V and 3 bases at J, with 12 bases in the middle. Germline-derived CDR1 and CDR2 are MDHEN and SYDVKM. The CDR3 region is CASSLQGNYEQYF. Here the CDR3 DNA reads TGTGCCAGCAGCTTACAGGGTAACTACGAGCAGTACTTC.

This rearrangement joins TRBV5-5 to TRBJ1-1, with TRBD1 matching 12 bases. The CDR3 sequence is 19 residues long. Germline trimming cut 4 bases from V and 0 bases from J; bases unmatched to any gene: 13. Germline V gene sequence: CDR1 SGHKS, CDR2 YYEKEE (reference sequence). CDR3 loop: CASSTKLTGQGAMNTEAFF. CDR3 nucleotides: TGTGCCAGCAGCACAAAGCTCACGGGACAGGGGGCGATGAACACTGAAGCTTTCTTT.

This clone was detected a few times. The J gene is TRBJ1-1, the V gene TRBV6-6, with D unresolved. Per germline, CDR1 MNHNY and CDR2 SVGAGI (reference sequence). This CDR3 spans 13 amino acids. Trimming stripped 7 bases from V and 2 bases from J, with 11 bases between. The CDR3 sequence is CASNIGGNTEAFF. The DNA for the CDR3 is TGTGCCAGCAATATCGGCGGTAACACTGAAGCTTTCTTT.

This rearrangement joins TRBV20-1 to TRBJ2-2; TRBD2 matches 10 bases. Trimming at V came to 3 bases and at J to 7 bases, leaving 8 bases not matched to a gene. Germline CDR1 reads DFQATT; CDR2 reads SNEGSKA (reference sequence). This CDR3 is 15 amino acids long. The CDR3 nucleotides are TGCAGTGCTAGTTCTAGCGGGAGCTGGGGCGGGGAGCTGTTTTTT. Protein: CSASSSGSWGGELFF.

The chain combines TRBV24-1 with TRBJ2-3; 7 bases agree with TRBD1. Trimming removed 4 bases from V and 4 bases from J; junction bases left unmatched: 13. The CDR3 sequence is 17 residues long. CDR1 and CDR2 (germline): KGHDR, SFDVKD. DNA for the CDR3: TGTGCCACCAGTGAGGCTCGGACAGGCATCGGGGCAGATACGCAGTATTTT. This encodes CATSEARTGIGADTQYF.

This rearrangement joins TRBV7-9 to TRBJ2-3; perhaps D is TRBD1 or TRBD2 (7 bases each). The CDR3 is 15 residues long. Trimming cost V 3 bases and J 0 bases, with 10 bases left between them. Germline-derived CDR1 and CDR2 are SEHNR and FQNEAQ (reference sequence). Written as DNA, the CDR3 is TGTGCCAGCAGCTTCAGGGGGGGAAGCACAGATACGCAGTATTTT. It codes for CASSFRGGSTDTQYF.

This clone was seen only once. This chain uses TRBV6-1 with TRBJ1-1; the D is unclear. This CDR3 is built from 13 residues. Trimming stripped 2 bases from V and 0 bases from J, with 4 bases between. Germline V CDR1 and CDR2: MNHNS, SASEGT. CDR3 region: CASSESMNTEAFF. The CDR3 nucleotides read TGTGCCAGCAGTGAATCTATGAACACTGAAGCTTTCTTT.

The chain uses TRBV6-5 and TRBJ2-2; 8 nucleotides align to TRBD1. The J segment lost 6 bases and the V segment lost 7 bases, leaving 4 bases of the junction unmatched. Germline V gene lookup returns CDR1 MNHEY and CDR2 SVGAGI. The CDR3 has 13 amino acids. The CDR3 nucleotides are TGTGCCAGCAAAGTCAGGGGGCCCGGGGAGCTGTTTTTT. This codes for CASKVRGPGELFF.